These T cell receptor beta chains were read from a single sample in a study of radiotherapy plus CTLA-4 blockade in lung cancer. The data were produced by immunoSEQ multiplex PCR, yet TCRdb's version contains in-frame clones alone and is incomplete. The sample has around 80,000 clones, around 78% seen once. The sequenced sample was peripheral blood, obtained from a patient treated with radiotherapy plus ipilimumab. The receptors derive from a human donor with non-small cell lung cancer whose response to radiotherapy plus ipilimumab could not be evaluated. Some clones in this sample may be carry-over from other donors' samples. CDR3s include the opening cysteine and the closing phenylalanine or tryptophan. The D gene is left open where the match is weak. Rows give clone size only sometimes, using once, few, many, or a class for an expanded clone.

D gene	V gene	J gene	clone size	CDR3 DNA	CDR3 protein
NA	TRBV11-2	TRBJ2-5	NA	TGTGCCAGCAGCCCGACATTTGTGCAGACCCAGTACTTC	CASSPTFVQTQYF
NA	TRBV4-1	TRBJ1-3	few	TGCGCCAGCAGCCCGACAGGAGCTGGAAACACCATATATTTT	CASSPTGAGNTIYF
TRBD2	TRBV15	TRBJ2-1	NA	TGTGCCACCAGCAGCGGGGGGGCGAATGAGCAGTTCTTC	CATSSGGANEQFF
NA	TRBV28	TRBJ1-4	few	TGTGCCAGCAGTTCCCCCTCGAGGGTGGGGGAAAAACTGTTTTTT	CASSSPSRVGEKLFF
NA	TRBV18	TRBJ1-2	NA	TGTGCCAGCTCACCAAACCTCAATCCAGGGGATTTGACTGGCTACACCTTC	CASSPNLNPGDLTGYTF
NA	TRBV28	TRBJ1-2	once	TGTGCCAGCAGTCCCCAGGGGCGGGCCTATGGCTACACCTTC	CASSPQGRAYGYTF
NA	TRBV19	TRBJ1-4	NA	TGTGCCAGAGCGGGCCGGGGAGAAGAAAAACTGTTTTTT	CARAGRGEEKLFF
NA	TRBV19	TRBJ2-7	once	TGTGCCAGTACCCCAAGGGGAGGTATTGGGGAGCAGTACTTC	CASTPRGGIGEQYF
NA	TRBV19	TRBJ1-5	once	TGTGCCAGTAGGCCCCAAGTGGGGGGGGGCAATCAGCCCCAGCATTTT	CASRPQVGGGNQPQHF
NA	TRBV5-1	TRBJ2-3	NA	TGCGCCAGCAGTGGGGGGGCGAGAGCAGATACGCAGTATTTT	CASSGGARADTQYF
TRBD1	TRBV27	TRBJ2-6	NA	TGTGCCACCGGGACAGGGCTCTCTGGGGCCAACGTCCTGACTTTC	CATGTGLSGANVLTF
TRBD2	TRBV5-4	TRBJ2-3	NA	TGTGCCAGCAGCTTGGCCCAGCGGGGGCAAGATACGCAGTATTTT	CASSLAQRGQDTQYF
TRBD2	TRBV2	TRBJ2-3	NA	TGTGCCAGCAGTGTACGGGGGGCGTATACCGGACTAGCTGATGTGACAGATACGCAGTATTTT	CASSVRGAYTGLADVTDTQYF
TRBD2	TRBV5-6	TRBJ2-1	few	TGTGCCAGCAGCCAGGGACTAGCGCGGGGGTACGATGAGCAGTTCTTC	CASSQGLARGYDEQFF
NA	TRBV6-6	TRBJ1-5	few	TGTGCCAGCAGTTACAAGGAGAATAGCAATCAGCCCCAGCATTTT	CASSYKENSNQPQHF
TRBD1	TRBV4-1	TRBJ2-5	NA	TGCGCCAGCAGCCAAGGGGACAGCGTCCAAGAGACCCAGTACTTC	CASSQGDSVQETQYF
NA	TRBV7-2	TRBJ2-7	NA	TGTGCCAGCAGCTCCACGGGGGGCCCCCACGAGCAGTACTTC	CASSSTGGPHEQYF
NA	TRBV6-1	TRBJ1-2	NA	TGTGCCAGCAGTGAAGGACAGGAACCGCAGGGCTACACCTTC	CASSEGQEPQGYTF
TRBD1	TRBV27	TRBJ2-5	few	TGTGCCAGCAGTCTTCAGGGGGCAGGGAATCAAGAGACCCAGTACTTC	CASSLQGAGNQETQYF
TRBD1	TRBV5-5	TRBJ1-1	NA	TGTGCCAGCAGGTGGGACAGGGGCAGAACTGAAGCTTTCTTT	CASRWDRGRTEAFF
NA	TRBV7-2	TRBJ1-5	NA	TGTGCCAGCAGCCTATCCCTACAGGTCAATCAGCCCCAGCATTTT	CASSLSLQVNQPQHF
NA	TRBV7-7	TRBJ2-2	NA	TGTGCTAGCAGCCCGACAGGCGGGGAGCTGTTTTTT	CASSPTGGELFF
NA	TRBV2	TRBJ1-6	NA	TGTGCCAGCAGAGGGGTTAATTCACCCCTCCACTTT	CASRGVNSPLHF
NA	TRBV19	TRBJ1-2	NA	TGTGCCAGTAGTATGGGGCAGGCTGTGGACTATGGCTACACCTTC	CASSMGQAVDYGYTF
TRBD1	TRBV19	TRBJ1-1	NA	TGTGCCAGTAGCCTAAGGGGGCGAATGAACACTGAAGCTTTCTTT	CASSLRGRMNTEAFF
NA	TRBV19	TRBJ1-1	NA	TGTGCCAGTAGTATGCGGGCGGGGATGGACACTGAAGCTTTCTTT	CASSMRAGMDTEAFF
NA	TRBV7-9	TRBJ2-7	once	TGTGCCAGCAGCCCAAGGGAGGACTTGTACGAGCAGTACTTC	CASSPREDLYEQYF
TRBD1	TRBV30	TRBJ2-2	once	TGTGCCTGGAGTTCCCTTCGGGGGACAGGGGAGGGGCTGTTTTTT	CAWSSLRGTGEGLFF
TRBD2	TRBV10-3	TRBJ2-2	few	TGTGCCTCTAGCGGCGTCACCGGGGAGCTGTTTTTT	CASSGVTGELFF
NA	TRBV29-1	TRBJ1-1	few	TGCAGCGTTGAGGGTGGAGGCGACACTGAAGCTTTCTTT	CSVEGGGDTEAFF
TRBD2	TRBV29-1	TRBJ2-3	NA	TGCAGCGTTCCCAGCGGGGGTGTAGATACGCAGTATTTT	CSVPSGGVDTQYF
TRBD1	TRBV4-2	TRBJ1-1	NA	TGTGCCAGCAGCCAAGTTGGGGACAGGGGGAACACTGAAGCTTTCTTT	CASSQVGDRGNTEAFF
TRBD2	TRBV6-1	TRBJ2-7	NA	TGTGCCAGCAGGAGCGGGGGGTACGAGCAGTACTTC	CASRSGGYEQYF
TRBD1	TRBV9	TRBJ2-5	NA	TGTGCCAGCAGCACCGGGACAGGGAGGGAGACCCAGTACTTC	CASSTGTGRETQYF
NA	TRBV12-5	TRBJ2-1	NA	TGTGCTAGTGGCCCAGCGACTGGTGGTCGATACAATGAGCAGTTCTTC	CASGPATGGRYNEQFF
TRBD1	TRBV6-5	TRBJ1-1	NA	TGTGCCAGCTCCCCCGGGACAGGGCGCACTGAAGCTTTCTTT	CASSPGTGRTEAFF
TRBD2	TRBV5-1	TRBJ2-1	NA	TGCGCCAGCAGCTTGGATGCGCGCCGGGGGGGTAGGGATGAGCAGTTCTTC	CASSLDARRGGRDEQFF
TRBD2	TRBV11-1	TRBJ2-7	once	TGTGCCAGCAGCTTAGTTGGGACTAGCGCGGCCTACGAGCAGTACTTC	CASSLVGTSAAYEQYF
NA	TRBV7-9	TRBJ2-1	few	TGTGCCAGCAGCTTAGAGGGAGTTTACAATGAGCAGTTCTTC	CASSLEGVYNEQFF